The next 31 T cell receptor beta chains were all read from a single sample in a study of cytomegalovirus exposure and HLA in healthy donors. 60 Vbeta and 13 Jbeta primers were used in PCR. Some clones are missing from TCRdb's copy, which holds only in-frame ones; the method was immunoSEQ multiplex PCR. Of 140,000 to 150,000 clones listed, around 70% are singletons. The source material was PBMCs. All receptors come from a woman aged 55 to 70 in good health and CMV-seropositive.

The chain joins TRBV4-2 to TRBJ2-3; D is unresolved. Germline assignment: CDR1 LGHNA and CDR2 YNFKEQ. The V end was cut by 4 bases, the J end by 0 bases, with 8 bases between. The CDR3 is made up of 14 amino acids. The CDR3 DNA reads as TGTGCCAGCAGCCCCGAGTCCAGCACAGATACGCAGTATTTT. Translating gives CASSPESSTDTQYF.

This clone has only one observation. The V and J genes are TRBV5-5 and TRBJ2-1; 7 positions agree with TRBD1. Germline CDR1 SGHKS, CDR2 YYEKEE (reference sequence). CDR3 length: 16 amino acids. With V trimmed by 0 bases and J by 3 bases, 6 bases remained unmatched. The CDR3 loop is CASSLGDSSFYNEQFF. As DNA, the CDR3 is TGTGCCAGCAGCTTGGGGGACAGCTCCTTCTACAATGAGCAGTTCTTC. The variable domain in full, with the rest retrieved from reference TRBV5-5 and TRBJ2-1, is DAGVTQSPTHLIKTRGQQVTLRCSPISGHKSVSWYQQVLGQGPQFIFQYYEKEERGRGNFPDRFSARQFPNYSSELNVNALLLGDSALYLCASSLGDSSFYNEQFFGPGTRLTVL.

There are a few counts of this clone. This sequence joins TRBV19 and TRBJ1-2, with D maybe TRBD1 (5 bases). This CDR3 is 14 amino acids long. CDR1 LNHDA and CDR2 SQIVND come from the germline V gene (reference sequence). The ends were cut back, 7 bases at V and 0 bases at J, with 12 bases in the middle. The CDR3: CASTMGGANYGYTF. CDR3 DNA sequence: TGTGCCAGTACCATGGGGGGAGCTAACTATGGCTACACCTTC.

The chain employs TRBV6-6 and TRBJ1-1; a possible D gene is TRBD1 (5 bases). The CDR3 length is 15 residues. The V gene lost 2 bases and the J gene lost 5 bases, with 15 bases spanning the gap. Germline V gene data show CDR1 as MNHNY and CDR2 as SVGAGI (reference sequence). The CDR3 spells CASSYIRARGTEAFF. CDR3 nucleotides: TGTGCCAGCAGTTACATCAGGGCCAGAGGTACTGAAGCTTTCTTT.

The gene calls are TRBV6-6 and TRBJ1-1; 8 bases agree with TRBD1. This CDR3 has 14 amino acids. CDR1 and CDR2 (germline): MNHNY, SVGAGI (reference sequence). V lost 6 bases and J lost 5; bases outside the gene matches: 8. The chain's CDR3 is CASRKDRAGTEAFF. The CDR3 DNA sequence: TGTGCCAGCAGAAAGGACAGGGCAGGTACTGAAGCTTTCTTT.

The CDR3 reads CASRTGTSETGELFF. The DNA of the CDR3 is TGTGCCAGTAGAACCGGGACTAGCGAGACCGGGGAGCTGTTTTTT. V is TRBV19 and J is TRBJ2-2, with 10 bases lining up with TRBD2. This CDR3 is built from 15 residues. V was pared by 6 bases and J by 5 bases, with 6 bases of the junction left unmatched. The germline CDR1 and CDR2 sequences are LNHDA and SQIVND (reference sequence).

Details on this clone: The missing conserved phenylalanine or tryptophan at the end of this CDR3 makes a read error likely. This chain uses TRBV19 with TRBJ1-1, with a possible D match to TRBD1 (5 bases). V was cut by 3 bases and J by 1 base, with 6 bases left in between. This CDR3 is built from 13 residues. The germline CDR1 and CDR2 sequences are LNHDA and SQIVND (reference sequence). The DNA of the CDR3 is TGTGCCAGTAGTATGAGGGGGAACACTGAAGCTTTCCTT. Translating gives CASSMRGNTEAFL.

Only one count was recorded for this clone. The chain links TRBV6-1 to TRBJ1-5, with a weak D call TRBD1 (5 bases). The CDR3 length is 14 residues. Germline CDR1 is MNHNS and CDR2 is SASEGT. V was pared by 0 bases and J by 6 bases, with 9 bases between. DNA for the CDR3: TGTGCCAGCAGTGAAGCCGGAGGGGTTCAGCCCCAGCATTTT. This translates into CASSEAGGVQPQHF.

The chain combines TRBV6-1 with TRBJ2-3, with a tentative D call TRBD2 (5 bases). V dropped 6 bases and J dropped 0 bases, with 10 bases sitting between them. Germline lookup yields CDR1 MNHNS and CDR2 SASEGT. CDR3 length: 14 residues. CDR3 sequence reads: CASRLAVSTDTQYF. The CDR3 coding sequence is TGTGCCAGCAGGCTAGCAGTTAGCACAGATACGCAGTATTTT.

V gene TRBV5-1 combines with J gene TRBJ2-3, with D possibly matching TRBD2 (6 bases). The length of the CDR3 is 14 residues. Germline V CDR1 and CDR2: SGHRS, YFSETQ. The V end was cut by 3 bases, the J end by 2 bases, with 10 bases between. CDR3 DNA: TGCGCCAGCAGCTCTGGGACTTTCACAGATACGCAGTATTTT. Translating it yields CASSSGTFTDTQYF.

This clone was detected once. The rearrangement joins TRBV18 to TRBJ1-5; 7 bases are a match to TRBD1. CDR1 and CDR2 from the germline V gene are KGHSH and LQKENI. The CDR3 length is 14 residues. After removal of 0 bases from V and 4 bases from J, the junction contained 0 bases not matched to a gene. The CDR3 sequence: CASSPPGQNQPQHF. For the CDR3, the DNA is TGTGCCAGCTCACCACCGGGACAGAATCAGCCCCAGCATTTT.

V is TRBV6-6 and J is TRBJ1-5, with TRBD1 identical over 11 bases. Trimming at V came to 5 bases and at J to 6 bases, leaving 9 bases not matched to a gene. Germline V gene lookup returns CDR1 MNHNY and CDR2 SVGAGI (reference sequence). The CDR3 runs 16 residues. The DNA of the CDR3 is TGTGCCAGCAGTCCCGGACAGGGGGCGAGGGCTCAGCCCCAGCATTTT. Translation: CASSPGQGARAQPQHF.

The rearrangement uses TRBV19 and TRBJ1-1; D not resolved. CDR3 length: 11 residues. Germline values: CDR1 LNHDA, CDR2 SQIVND (reference sequence). The ends were cut back, 5 bases at V and 8 bases at J, with 9 bases in the middle. For the CDR3, the DNA is TGTGCCAGTAGTGTCTTTACAGAAGCTTTCTTT. It yields the protein CASSVFTEAFF.

CDR3 residues: CSVRTRLTNYGYTF. CDR3 in DNA: TGCAGCGTTAGGACAAGACTTACTAACTATGGCTACACCTTC. This chain links TRBV29-1 with TRBJ1-2, with D tentatively TRBD1 (5 bases). Between the trimmed V and J ends, which lost 5 bases and 0 bases, there was a span of 13 bases. CDR3 length: 14 residues. The germline gives CDR1 SQVTM, CDR2 ANQGSEA. Drawing the rest from reference TRBV29-1 and TRBJ1-2, the complete variable domain is SAVISQKPSRDICQRGTSLTIQCQVDSQVTMMFWYRQQPGQSLTLIATANQGSEATYESGFVIDKFPISRPNLTFSTLTVSNMSPEDSSIYLCSVRTRLTNYGYTFGSGTRLTVV.

V usage is TRBV27 and J usage is TRBJ1-2; possible D gene TRBD1, 6 bases. Germline V gene lookup returns CDR1 MNHEY and CDR2 SMNVEV (reference sequence). The CDR3 is 13 amino acids. V was cut by 5 bases and J by 8 bases, with 15 bases left in between. The CDR3 loop is CASSPDRTRGYTF. CDR3 in DNA: TGTGCCAGCAGTCCCGACAGGACGCGGGGCTACACCTTC.

The genes are TRBV29-1 and TRBJ1-2, with unresolved D. Germline V gives CDR1 SQVTM, CDR2 ANQGSEA. The CDR3 totals 12 residues. V shed 0 bases and J shed 4 bases, with 6 bases lying between them. The CDR3 nucleotides read TGCAGCGTTGAAGAGGCTGGCTATGGCTACACCTTC. This gives the protein CSVEEAGYGYTF.

This chain links TRBV11-2 with TRBJ2-2, with D hard to call. The germline gives CDR1 SGHAT, CDR2 FQNNGV. The CDR3 contains 14 residues. Trimming took off 3 bases at V and 4 bases at J, with 9 bases between the two ends. The CDR3 nucleotides are TGTGCCAGCAGCTTGGCCCAGGTCACCGGGGAGCTGTTTTTT. Amino acid sequence: CASSLAQVTGELFF.

The chain combines TRBV2 with TRBJ2-7; TRBD2 is a possible D gene (5 bases). The CDR3 contains 14 residues. Germline V gene data show CDR1 as SNHLY and CDR2 as FYNNEI. The V gene lost 3 bases and the J gene lost 2 bases, with 11 bases spanning the gap. CDR3 region: CASSDRRVPYEQYF. The CDR3 DNA follows: TGTGCCAGCAGTGATCGGCGGGTTCCCTACGAGCAGTACTTC.

This clone occurred once. This chain uses TRBV27 with TRBJ2-1; D gene ambiguous. The germline gives CDR1 MNHEY, CDR2 SMNVEV (reference sequence). The CDR3 has 14 amino acids. V was shortened by 7 bases and J by 4 bases, with 14 bases between the two germline ends. As DNA, the CDR3 is TGTGCCAGCATCCCCCGTGGAGCGTACAATGAGCAGTTCTTC. It specifies CASIPRGAYNEQFF.

The J gene is TRBJ2-7, the V gene TRBV2; 10 nucleotides line up with TRBD2. CDR1 and CDR2 from the germline V gene are SNHLY and FYNNEI. V shed 11 bases, J shed 3 bases, and the junction held 10 bases outside the gene matches. CDR3 length: 14 residues. The CDR3 sequence is CAGEGLADNYEQYF. DNA for the CDR3: TGTGCCGGGGAAGGACTAGCGGATAACTACGAGCAGTACTTC. Using reference TRBV2 and TRBJ2-7 for the parts outside the CDR3, the full variable domain is EPEVTQTPSHQVTQMGQEVILRCVPISNHLYFYWYRQILGQKVEFLVSFYNNEISEKSEIFDDQFSVERPDGSNFTLKIRSTKLEDSAMYFCAGEGLADNYEQYFGPGTRLTVT.

J is TRBJ2-7 and V is TRBV29-1; 13 bases match TRBD2. The germline V gene has CDR1 SQVTM and CDR2 ANQGSEA. This CDR3 has 15 residues. Trimming at V came to 5 bases and at J to 7 bases, leaving 11 bases not matched to a gene. The DNA for the CDR3 is TGCAGCGTTCGATTTGGACTAGCGGGAGCACGGGAGCAGTACTTC. It yields the protein CSVRFGLAGAREQYF.

The sample holds a few counts of this clone. J is TRBJ2-1 and V is TRBV10-1; 9 bases are a match to TRBD1. V was clipped by 8 bases and J by 5 bases; unmatched bases: 10. This CDR3 has 15 amino acids. Germline V lookup: CDR1 WNHNN, CDR2 SYGVQD (reference sequence). The CDR3: CASARGGQGDNEQFF. CDR3 DNA sequence: TGCGCCAGCGCACGTGGGGGACAGGGCGACAATGAGCAGTTCTTC.

A note on this clone: Distinct nucleotide sequences in the sample also encode this CDR3. The rearrangement uses TRBV9 and TRBJ1-5; weak D call: TRBD1 (6 bases). Germline loops: CDR1 SGDLS, CDR2 YYNGEE. CDR3 length equals 13 residues. The germline V and J ends were trimmed by 2 bases and 4 bases, with 7 bases remaining between them. CDR3: CASSVTGNQPQHF. The CDR3 DNA reads TGTGCCAGCAGCGTCACAGGGAATCAGCCCCAGCATTTT.

The sample holds a few counts of this clone. The rearrangement uses TRBV5-4 and TRBJ1-2, with 9 bases matching TRBD1. Germline V CDR1 and CDR2: SGHNT, YYREEE (reference sequence). This CDR3 spans 13 amino acids. V was pared by 4 bases and J by 6 bases, with 4 bases of the junction left unmatched. CDR3 in amino acids: CASSRTGDHGYTF. The CDR3 DNA is TGTGCCAGCAGCCGGACAGGGGACCATGGCTACACCTTC.

The rearrangement links TRBV5-1 to TRBJ2-1, with 9 bases identical to TRBD2. The CDR3 contains 16 residues. V was clipped by 3 bases and J by 5 bases; unmatched bases: 9. The germline CDR1 and CDR2 sequences are SGHRS and YFSETQ. CDR3 coding DNA: TGCGCCAGCAGCTGGACCCCTAGCGGGGTAAACAATGAGCAGTTCTTC. It yields the protein CASSWTPSGVNNEQFF.

The CDR3 coding sequence is TGTGCCAGCAGTTTCCGGAGGGATGGCTACACCTTC. It translates to CASSFRRDGYTF. V usage is TRBV28 and J usage is TRBJ1-2; D is unclear. CDR3 size: 12 residues. With 3 bases removed from V and 6 bases from J, the gap between germline ends came to 8 bases. Germline CDR1 MDHEN, CDR2 SYDVKM.

The rearrangement joins TRBV11-1 to TRBJ2-1; TRBD2 matches at 7 bases. Germline CDR1 and CDR2: SGHAT and FQDESV (reference sequence). The CDR3 totals 18 residues. The V and J ends lost 2 bases and 3 bases, in that order; junction bases with no gene match: 13. The DNA of the CDR3 is TGTGCCAGCAGCTTACGCGGGCTAGCGGAATTGGGCTACAATGAGCAGTTCTTC. It is translated as CASSLRGLAELGYNEQFF. Together with reference TRBV11-1 and TRBJ2-1, the CDR3 gives the full variable domain: EAEVAQSPRYKITEKSQAVAFWCDPISGHATLYWYRQILGQGPELLVQFQDESVVDDSQLPKDRFSAERLKGVDSTLKIQPAELGDSAMYLCASSLRGLAELGYNEQFFGPGTRLTVL.

The V and J genes are TRBV11-1 and TRBJ2-7; D uncertain. The length of the CDR3 is 16 residues. From germline, CDR1 is SGHAT and CDR2 FQDESV (reference sequence). The V end was cut by 3 bases, the J end by 3 bases, with 18 bases between. CDR3 in DNA: TGTGCCAGCAGCTTCAATACGGGTGCCTTGGACTACGAGCAGTACTTC. This codes for CASSFNTGALDYEQYF.

The V gene is TRBV9, the J gene TRBJ2-3, with 12 bases identical to TRBD2. CDR3 size: 16 residues. Germline V gives CDR1 SGDLS, CDR2 YYNGEE. V trimming: 4 bases; J trimming: 0 bases; junction bases outside the gene matches: 3. DNA of the CDR3: TGTGCCAGCAGCCAGGGACTAGCGGGCAGCACAGATACGCAGTATTTT. Residues: CASSQGLAGSTDTQYF.

The table lists this clone with a few counts. The chain recombines TRBV15 with TRBJ1-1, with 7 bases fitting TRBD1. V dropped 4 bases and J dropped 1; count of bases not matched to a gene: 3. Germline-derived CDR1 and CDR2 are LNHNV and YYDKDF (reference sequence). This CDR3 has 14 residues. CDR3 in amino acids: CATSTGTENTEAFF. CDR3 bases: TGTGCCACCAGCACTGGGACAGAGAACACTGAAGCTTTCTTT.

This clone was seen a handful of times. J is TRBJ2-1 and V is TRBV9; D is possibly TRBD2 (6 bases). The CDR3 is made up of 16 amino acids. V was clipped by 4 bases and J by 0 bases, with 14 bases between them. Germline V CDR1 and CDR2: SGDLS, YYNGEE. DNA of the CDR3: TGTGCCAGCAGCAAATTAGCGGTGAGCTCCTACAATGAGCAGTTCTTC. Protein product: CASSKLAVSSYNEQFF.